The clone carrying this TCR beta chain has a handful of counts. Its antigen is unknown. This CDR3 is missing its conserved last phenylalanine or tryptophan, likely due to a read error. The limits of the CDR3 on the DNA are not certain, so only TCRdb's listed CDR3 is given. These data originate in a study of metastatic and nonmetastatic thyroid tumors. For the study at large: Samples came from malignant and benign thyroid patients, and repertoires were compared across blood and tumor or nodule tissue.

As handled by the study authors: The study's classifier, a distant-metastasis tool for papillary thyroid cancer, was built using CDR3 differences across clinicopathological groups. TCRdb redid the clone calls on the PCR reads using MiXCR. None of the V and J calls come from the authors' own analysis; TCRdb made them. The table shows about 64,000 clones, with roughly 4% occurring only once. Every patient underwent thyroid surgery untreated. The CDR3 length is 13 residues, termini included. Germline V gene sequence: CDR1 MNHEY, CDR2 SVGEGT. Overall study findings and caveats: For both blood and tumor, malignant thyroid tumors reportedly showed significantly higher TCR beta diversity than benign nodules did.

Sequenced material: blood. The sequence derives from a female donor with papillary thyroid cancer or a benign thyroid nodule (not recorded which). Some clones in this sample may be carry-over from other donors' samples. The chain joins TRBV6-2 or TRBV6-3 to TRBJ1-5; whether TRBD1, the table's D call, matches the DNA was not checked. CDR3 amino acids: CASVKDDRGDRHL.